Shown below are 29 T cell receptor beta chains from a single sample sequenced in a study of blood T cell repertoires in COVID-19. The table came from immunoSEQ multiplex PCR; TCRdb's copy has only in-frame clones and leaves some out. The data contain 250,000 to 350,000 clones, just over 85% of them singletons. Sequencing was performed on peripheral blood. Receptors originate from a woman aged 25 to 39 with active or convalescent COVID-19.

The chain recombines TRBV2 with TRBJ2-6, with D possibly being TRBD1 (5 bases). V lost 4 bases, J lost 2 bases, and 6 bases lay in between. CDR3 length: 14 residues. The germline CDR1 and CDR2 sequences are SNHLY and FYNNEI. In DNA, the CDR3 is TGTGCCAGCAGTGGGGGCCCTGGGGCCAACGTCCTGACTTTC. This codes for CASSGGPGANVLTF.

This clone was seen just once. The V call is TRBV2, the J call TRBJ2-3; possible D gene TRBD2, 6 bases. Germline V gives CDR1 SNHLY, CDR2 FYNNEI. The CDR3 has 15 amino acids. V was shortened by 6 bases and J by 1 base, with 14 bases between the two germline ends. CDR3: CASSATSRGTDTQYF. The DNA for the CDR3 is TGTGCCAGCAGCGCTACTAGCCGAGGCACAGATACGCAGTATTTT.

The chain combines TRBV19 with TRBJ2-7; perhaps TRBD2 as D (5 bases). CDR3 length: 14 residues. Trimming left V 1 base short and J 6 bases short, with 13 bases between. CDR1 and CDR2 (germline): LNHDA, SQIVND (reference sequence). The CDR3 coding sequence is TGTGCCAGTAGTATAGTCGGGGTGGCTGGCGAGCAGTACTTC. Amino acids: CASSIVGVAGEQYF.

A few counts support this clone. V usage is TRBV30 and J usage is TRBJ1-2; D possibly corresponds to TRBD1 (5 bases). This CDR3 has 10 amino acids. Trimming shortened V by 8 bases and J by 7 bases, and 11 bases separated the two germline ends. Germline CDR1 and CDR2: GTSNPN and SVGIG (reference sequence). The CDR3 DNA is TGTGCCATGGACATAACTGGCTACACCTTC. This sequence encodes CAMDITGYTF.

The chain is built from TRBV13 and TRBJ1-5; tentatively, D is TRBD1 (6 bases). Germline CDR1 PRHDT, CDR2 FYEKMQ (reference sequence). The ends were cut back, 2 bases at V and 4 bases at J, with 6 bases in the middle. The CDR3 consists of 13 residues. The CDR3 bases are TGTGCCAGCAGCTTAAGGGGGAATCAGCCCCAGCATTTT. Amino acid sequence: CASSLRGNQPQHF.

CDR3 DNA sequence: TGTGCCAGCACCAGCGTGGGGCTGAACACTGAAGCTTTCTTT. This translates into CASTSVGLNTEAFF. The gene calls are TRBV28 and TRBJ1-1; D may be TRBD1 (5 bases). V dropped 7 bases and J dropped 0 bases, with 12 bases sitting between them. The CDR3 consists of 14 residues. Per the germline V gene, CDR1 is MDHEN and CDR2 is SYDVKM.

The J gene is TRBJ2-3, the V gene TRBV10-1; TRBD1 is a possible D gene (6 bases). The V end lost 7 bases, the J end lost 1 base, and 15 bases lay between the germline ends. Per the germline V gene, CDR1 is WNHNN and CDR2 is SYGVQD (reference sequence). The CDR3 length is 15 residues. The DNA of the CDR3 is TGCGCCAGCACTGTTTGGGGGCCTTGCACAGATACGCAGTATTTT. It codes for CASTVWGPCTDTQYF.

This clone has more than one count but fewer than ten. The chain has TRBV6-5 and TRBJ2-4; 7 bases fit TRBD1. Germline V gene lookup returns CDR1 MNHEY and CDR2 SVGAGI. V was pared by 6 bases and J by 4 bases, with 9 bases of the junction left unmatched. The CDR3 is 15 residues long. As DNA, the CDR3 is TGTGCCAGCAGACCCGCCGGGACAGATAAAAACATTCAGTACTTC. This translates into CASRPAGTDKNIQYF.

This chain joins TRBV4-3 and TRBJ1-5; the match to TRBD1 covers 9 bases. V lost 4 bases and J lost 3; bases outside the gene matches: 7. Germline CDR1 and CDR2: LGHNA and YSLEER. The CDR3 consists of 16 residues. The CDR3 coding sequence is TGCGCCAGCAGCCTAACCTGGACAGGGGCCAATCAGCCCCAGCATTTT. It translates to CASSLTWTGANQPQHF.

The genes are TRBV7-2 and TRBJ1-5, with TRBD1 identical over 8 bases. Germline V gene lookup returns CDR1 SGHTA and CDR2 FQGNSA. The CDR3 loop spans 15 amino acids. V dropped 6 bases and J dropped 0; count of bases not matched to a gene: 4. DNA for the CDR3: TGTGCCAGCAGGGACAGGGTTTATAGCAATCAGCCCCAGCATTTT. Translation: CASRDRVYSNQPQHF.

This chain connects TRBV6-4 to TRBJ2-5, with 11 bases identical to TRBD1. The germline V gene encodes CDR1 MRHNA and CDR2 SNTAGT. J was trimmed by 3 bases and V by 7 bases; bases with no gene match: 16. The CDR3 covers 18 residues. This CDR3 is CASTDRGRFGSLKETQYF. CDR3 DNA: TGTGCCAGCACGGACAGGGGGCGCTTTGGGTCACTCAAAGAGACCCAGTACTTC.

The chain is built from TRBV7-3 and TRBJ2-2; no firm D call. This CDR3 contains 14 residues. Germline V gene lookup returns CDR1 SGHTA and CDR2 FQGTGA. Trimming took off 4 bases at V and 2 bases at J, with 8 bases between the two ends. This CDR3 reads CASSSSFNTGELFF. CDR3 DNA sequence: TGTGCCAGCAGCTCCTCCTTTAACACCGGGGAGCTGTTTTTT.

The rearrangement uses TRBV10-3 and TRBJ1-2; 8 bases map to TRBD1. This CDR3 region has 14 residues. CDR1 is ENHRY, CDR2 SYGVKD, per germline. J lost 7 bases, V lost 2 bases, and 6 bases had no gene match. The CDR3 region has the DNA TGTGCCATCAGTGAGGGCAGGGGGCGCGCTGGCTACACCTTC. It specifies CAISEGRGRAGYTF.

The CDR3 DNA is TGCGCCAGCAGCCCGAACCAGGGGGTTGGGTACAATGAGCAGTTCTTC. Translation gives CASSPNQGVGYNEQFF. The chain has TRBV5-1 and TRBJ2-1; 7 bases match TRBD1. With V trimmed by 4 bases and J by 4 bases, 11 bases remained unmatched. The CDR3 totals 16 residues. CDR1 is SGHRS and CDR2 is YFSETQ in the germline V gene. Full variable domain (outside the CDR3, taken from reference TRBV5-1 and TRBJ2-1): KAGVTQTPRYLIKTRGQQVTLSCSPISGHRSVSWYQQTPGQGLQFLFEYFSETQRNKGNFPGRFSGRQFSNSRSEMNVSTLELGDSALYLCASSPNQGVGYNEQFFGPGTRLTVL.

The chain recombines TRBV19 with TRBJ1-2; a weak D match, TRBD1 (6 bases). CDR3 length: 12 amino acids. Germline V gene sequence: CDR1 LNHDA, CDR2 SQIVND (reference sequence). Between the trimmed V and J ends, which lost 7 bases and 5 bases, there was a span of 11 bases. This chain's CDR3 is CASNPRGYGYTF. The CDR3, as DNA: TGTGCCAGTAACCCCAGGGGATATGGCTACACCTTC.

CDR3 region: CASSLLGQRTDTQYF. The CDR3 DNA follows: TGTGCCAGCAGCTTGCTAGGACAGCGCACAGATACGCAGTATTTT. The gene calls are TRBV5-8 and TRBJ2-3; D is perhaps TRBD1 (6 bases). The V end lost 1 base, the J end lost 1 base, and 10 bases lay between the germline ends. CDR1 is SGHTS and CDR2 is YDEGEE in the germline V gene. The CDR3 extends over 15 amino acids. Looking up the rest from reference TRBV5-8 and TRBJ2-3 gives the full variable domain: EAGVTQSPTHLIKTRGQQATLRCSPISGHTSVYWYQQALGLGLQFLLWYDEGEERNRGNFPPRFSGRQFPNYSSELNVNALELEDSALYLCASSLLGQRTDTQYFGPGTRLTVL.

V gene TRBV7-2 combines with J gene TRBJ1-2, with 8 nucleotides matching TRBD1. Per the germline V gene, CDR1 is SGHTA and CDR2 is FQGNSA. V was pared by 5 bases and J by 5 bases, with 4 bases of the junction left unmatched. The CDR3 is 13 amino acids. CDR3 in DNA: TGTGCCAGCAGCCAACGGACAGGGTATGGCTACACCTTC. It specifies CASSQRTGYGYTF.

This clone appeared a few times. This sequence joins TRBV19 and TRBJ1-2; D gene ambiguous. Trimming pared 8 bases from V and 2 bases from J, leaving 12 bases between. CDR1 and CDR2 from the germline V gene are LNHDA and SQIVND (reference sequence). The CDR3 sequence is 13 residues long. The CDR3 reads CASRTGKNYGYTF. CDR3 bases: TGTGCCAGTCGAACTGGTAAGAACTATGGCTACACCTTC.

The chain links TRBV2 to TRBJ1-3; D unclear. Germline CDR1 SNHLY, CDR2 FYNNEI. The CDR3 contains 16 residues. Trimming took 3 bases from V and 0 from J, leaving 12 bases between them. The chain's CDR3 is CASSDEGPSSGNTIYF. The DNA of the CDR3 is TGTGCCAGCAGTGATGAGGGCCCGAGCTCTGGAAACACCATATATTTT.

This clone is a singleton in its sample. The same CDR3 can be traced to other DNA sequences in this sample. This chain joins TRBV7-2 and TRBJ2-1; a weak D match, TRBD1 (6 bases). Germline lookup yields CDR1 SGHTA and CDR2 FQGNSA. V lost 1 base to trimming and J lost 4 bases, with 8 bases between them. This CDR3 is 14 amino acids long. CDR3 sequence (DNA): TGTGCCAGCAGCTTAGAGAGGGGGTACAATGAGCAGTTCTTC. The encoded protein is CASSLERGYNEQFF.

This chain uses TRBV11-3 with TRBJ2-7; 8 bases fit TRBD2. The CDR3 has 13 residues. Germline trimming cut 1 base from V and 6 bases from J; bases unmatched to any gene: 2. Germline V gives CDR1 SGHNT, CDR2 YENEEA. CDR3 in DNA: TGTGCCAGCAGCTTAGGCGGGGGGCGCGAGCAGTACTTC. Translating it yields CASSLGGGREQYF.

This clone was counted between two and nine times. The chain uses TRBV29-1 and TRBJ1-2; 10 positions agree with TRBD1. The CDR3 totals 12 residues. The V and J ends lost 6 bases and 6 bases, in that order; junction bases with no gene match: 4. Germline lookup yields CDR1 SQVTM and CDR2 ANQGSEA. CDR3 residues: CSVDRGKNGYTF. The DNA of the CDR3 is TGCAGCGTGGACAGGGGGAAGAATGGCTACACCTTC.

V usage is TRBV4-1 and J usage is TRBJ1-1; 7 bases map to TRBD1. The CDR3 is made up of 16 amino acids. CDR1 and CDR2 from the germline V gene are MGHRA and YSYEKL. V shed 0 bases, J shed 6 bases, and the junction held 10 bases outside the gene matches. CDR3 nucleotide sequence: TGCGCCAGCAGCCAAGATGGGGGGACAGCCGACCCTGAAGCTTTCTTT. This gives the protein CASSQDGGTADPEAFF.

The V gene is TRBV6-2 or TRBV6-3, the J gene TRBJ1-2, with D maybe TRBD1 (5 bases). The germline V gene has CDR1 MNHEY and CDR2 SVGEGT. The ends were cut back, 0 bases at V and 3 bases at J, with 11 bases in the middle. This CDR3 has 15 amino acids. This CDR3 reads CASSYSVRGDYGYTF. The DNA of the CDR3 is TGTGCCAGCAGTTACTCGGTTCGGGGGGACTATGGCTACACCTTC.

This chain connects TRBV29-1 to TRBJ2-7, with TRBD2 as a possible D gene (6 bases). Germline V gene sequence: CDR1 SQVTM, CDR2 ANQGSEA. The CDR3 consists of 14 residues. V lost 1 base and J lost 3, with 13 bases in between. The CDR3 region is CSVEVLGGNYEQYF. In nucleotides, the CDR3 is TGCAGCGTTGAAGTATTGGGGGGAAACTACGAGCAGTACTTC.

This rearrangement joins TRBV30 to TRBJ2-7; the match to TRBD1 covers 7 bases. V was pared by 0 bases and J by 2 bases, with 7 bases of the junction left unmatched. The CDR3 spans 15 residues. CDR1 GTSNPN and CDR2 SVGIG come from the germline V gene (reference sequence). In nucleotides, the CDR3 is TGTGCCTGGAGTGTACGGGACAGAATCCCCTACGAGCAGTACTTC. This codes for CAWSVRDRIPYEQYF.

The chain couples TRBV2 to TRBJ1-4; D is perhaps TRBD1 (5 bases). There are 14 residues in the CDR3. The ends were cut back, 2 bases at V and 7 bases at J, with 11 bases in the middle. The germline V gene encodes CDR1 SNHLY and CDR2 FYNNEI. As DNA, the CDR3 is TGTGCCAGCAGTGAAAGGGGAGGCGCTGAAAAACTGTTTTTT. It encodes CASSERGGAEKLFF.

CDR3 residues: CASTPGGGDNSPLHF. CDR3 sequence (DNA): TGCGCCAGCACCCCCGGCGGGGGGGATAATTCACCCCTCCACTTT. The V call is TRBV23-1, the J call TRBJ1-6, with D possibly matching TRBD1 (5 bases). TRBV23-1 is flagged as an ORF with uncertain function. Between the trimmed V and J ends, which lost 7 bases and 5 bases, there was a span of 15 bases. This CDR3 is built from 15 residues.

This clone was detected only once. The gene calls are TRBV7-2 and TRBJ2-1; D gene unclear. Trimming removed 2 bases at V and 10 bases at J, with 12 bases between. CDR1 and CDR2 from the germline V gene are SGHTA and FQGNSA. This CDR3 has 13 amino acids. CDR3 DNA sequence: TGTGCCAGCAGCTTATTTAGCCCTTCCGAGCAGTTCTTC. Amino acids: CASSLFSPSEQFF.